This is a list of T cell receptor beta chains from one sample in a study of cytomegalovirus exposure and HLA in healthy donors. Here immunoSEQ multiplex PCR was the method, and the copy in TCRdb shows in-frame clones only, minus some. The repertoire has about 210,000 clones, 75% to 90% of them found once; the top ten carry around 0.3%. What was sequenced was PBMCs. Source of these receptors: a woman aged 25 to 39 in good health and CMV-seronegative. Both conserved end residues are part of each CDR3. D genes are given only for firm matches. Part of the rows lack a size; the others show once, few, many or a class for expanded clones.

CDR3: CASSSTSGGRSGYTF
DNA: TGTGCCAGCAGCTCCACTTCAGGGGGAAGGTCTGGCTACACCTTC
D: TRBD1
size: -
J: TRBJ1-2
V: TRBV7-2

CDR3: CATSGDTYNEQFF
DNA: TGTGCCACCTCAGGGGATACCTACAATGAGCAGTTCTTC
D: -
size: -
J: TRBJ2-1
V: TRBV27

CDR3: CASSFREAGETQYF
DNA: TGTGCCAGCAGCTTCAGGGAGGCGGGAGAGACCCAGTACTTC
D: -
size: -
J: TRBJ2-5
V: TRBV11-2

CDR3: CASSPNVIQGAYGYTF
DNA: TGTGCCAGCAGCCCCAACGTAATACAGGGCGCCTATGGCTACACCTTC
D: -
size: -
J: TRBJ1-2
V: TRBV27

CDR3: CASSTQQGDHSNQPQHF
DNA: TGTGCCAGCAGCACCCAACAGGGGGACCATAGCAATCAGCCCCAGCATTTT
D: TRBD1
size: -
J: TRBJ1-5
V: TRBV7-4

CDR3: CATLTEIGEKLFF
DNA: TGTGCCACACTTACAGAAATCGGAGAAAAACTGTTTTTT
D: -
size: -
J: TRBJ1-4
V: TRBV28

CDR3: CASSTGGVYGYTF
DNA: TGTGCCAGCTCAACAGGGGGCGTCTATGGCTACACCTTC
D: TRBD1
size: -
J: TRBJ1-2
V: TRBV18

CDR3: CASRTGLAEINEQFF
DNA: TGTGCCAGCAGGACGGGACTAGCGGAGATCAATGAGCAGTTCTTC
D: TRBD2
size: -
J: TRBJ2-1
V: TRBV27

CDR3: CATSRAASGSYEQYF
DNA: TGTGCCACCAGCAGGGCGGCTAGCGGGAGTTACGAGCAGTACTTC
D: TRBD2
size: -
J: TRBJ2-7
V: TRBV15

CDR3: CASSDYRGPNTEAFF
DNA: TGTGCCAGCAGTGACTACAGGGGGCCGAACACTGAAGCTTTCTTT
D: TRBD1
size: -
J: TRBJ1-1
V: TRBV2

CDR3: CATNLQGGETQYF
DNA: TGTGCCACCAACCTACAGGGAGGGGAGACCCAGTACTTC
D: -
size: -
J: TRBJ2-5
V: TRBV7-8

CDR3: CASSLERGYESEQYF
DNA: TGTGCCAGCAGTTTGGAGAGGGGGTACGAGAGTGAGCAGTACTTC
D: -
size: -
J: TRBJ2-7
V: TRBV28

CDR3: CASSLAAAGGYTF
DNA: TGTGCCAGCAGTTTAGCGGCTGCTGGAGGCTACACCTTC
D: -
size: -
J: TRBJ1-2
V: TRBV28

CDR3: CASSALAGGPDDTQYF
DNA: TGTGCCAGCTCCGCACTAGCGGGAGGGCCCGACGATACGCAGTATTTT
D: TRBD2
size: once
J: TRBJ2-3
V: TRBV18

CDR3: CASSPTGTGELFF
DNA: TGCGCCAGCAGCCCCACGGGCACCGGGGAGCTGTTTTTT
D: -
size: -
J: TRBJ2-2
V: TRBV5-1

CDR3: CASSLTRNTEAFF
DNA: TGTGCCAGCAGCTTAACGAGGAACACTGAAGCTTTCTTT
D: -
size: -
J: TRBJ1-1
V: TRBV7-3

CDR3: CASSEGRGETEAFF
DNA: TGTGCCAGCAGTGAAGGTAGGGGTGAGACTGAAGCTTTCTTT
D: -
size: -
J: TRBJ1-1
V: TRBV2

CDR3: CSVLTGVVRTEAFF
DNA: TGCAGCGTTCTGACAGGGGTAGTGAGGACTGAAGCTTTCTTT
D: TRBD1
size: -
J: TRBJ1-1
V: TRBV29-1

CDR3: CASSVGTSGRDETQYF
DNA: TGTGCCAGCAGCGTCGGGACTAGCGGGAGGGACGAGACCCAGTACTTC
D: TRBD2
size: -
J: TRBJ2-5
V: TRBV9

CDR3: CASSEMAGIKITQYF
DNA: TGTGCCAGCAGTGAGATGGCGGGGATCAAGATTACCCAGTACTTC
D: -
size: -
J: TRBJ2-5
V: TRBV6-1

CDR3: CASSSGTPGGSYEQYF
DNA: TGTGCCAGTAGTTCAGGGACACCGGGGGGCTCCTACGAGCAGTACTTC
D: -
size: -
J: TRBJ2-7
V: TRBV19

CDR3: CASSRQVLWTDTQYF
DNA: TGTGCCAGCAGTAGACAGGTCCTCTGGACAGATACGCAGTATTTT
D: -
size: -
J: TRBJ2-3
V: TRBV6-5

CDR3: CASGLGQGQEETQYF
DNA: TGTGCTAGTGGTTTGGGACAGGGTCAAGAAGAGACCCAGTACTTC
D: TRBD1
size: -
J: TRBJ2-5
V: TRBV12-5

CDR3: CASSSGRLARYNEQFF
DNA: TGTGCCAGCAGCTCCGGTCGACTAGCTCGCTACAATGAGCAGTTCTTC
D: TRBD2
size: -
J: TRBJ2-1
V: TRBV27

CDR3: CASSLSLATSYEQYF
DNA: TGTGCCAGCAGCTTAAGTCTAGCGACCTCCTACGAGCAGTACTTC
D: -
size: -
J: TRBJ2-7
V: TRBV11-2

CDR3: CASSLGQLGYTF
DNA: TGTGCCAGCAGTTTAGGACAGTTGGGCTACACCTTC
D: -
size: -
J: TRBJ1-2
V: TRBV28

CDR3: CASSLWEGPTGELFF
DNA: TGTGCCAGCAGCTTATGGGAGGGCCCCACCGGGGAGCTGTTTTTT
D: TRBD2
size: once
J: TRBJ2-2
V: TRBV7-9

CDR3: CASSSQGYEQYF
DNA: TGCGCCAGCAGCTCTCAGGGCTACGAGCAGTACTTC
D: -
size: -
J: TRBJ2-7
V: TRBV5-1

CDR3: CASLVRPAGVMNTGELFF
DNA: TGTGCCAGCCTAGTACGACCAGCGGGGGTTATGAACACCGGGGAGCTGTTTTTT
D: TRBD2
size: -
J: TRBJ2-2
V: TRBV5-5

CDR3: CASSVGSGGTQFF
DNA: TGTGCCAGCAGTGTCGGTAGCGGGGGCACGCAGTTCTTC
D: TRBD2
size: -
J: TRBJ2-1
V: TRBV2

CDR3: CASSRGGLAADTQYF
DNA: TGTGCCAGCAGCAGGGGGGGCCTAGCGGCAGATACGCAGTATTTT
D: -
size: -
J: TRBJ2-3
V: TRBV11-2

CDR3: CASSFRGRGYEQYF
DNA: TGTGCCAGCAGTTTCCGTGGGCGGGGGTACGAGCAGTACTTC
D: TRBD2
size: -
J: TRBJ2-7
V: TRBV6-1

CDR3: CASSYSTGLGWGYTF
DNA: TGTGCCAGCAGTTACTCGACAGGATTGGGTTGGGGCTACACCTTC
D: -
size: -
J: TRBJ1-2
V: TRBV6-6

CDR3: CASSQGDREETQYF
DNA: TGCGCCAGCAGCCAAGGAGACCGGGAAGAGACCCAGTACTTC
D: -
size: -
J: TRBJ2-5
V: TRBV4-1

CDR3: CASSLSGRVGNTEAFF
DNA: TGTGCCAGCAGTTTATCAGGCCGGGTTGGGAACACTGAAGCTTTCTTT
D: -
size: -
J: TRBJ1-1
V: TRBV27

CDR3: CASSLEDLLFGQGATEAFF
DNA: TGTGCCAGCAGCTTAGAAGATCTGTTGTTCGGACAGGGGGCAACTGAAGCTTTCTTT
D: TRBD1
size: -
J: TRBJ1-1
V: TRBV7-9

CDR3: CASSLGLGGAPSEAFF
DNA: TGTGCCAGCAGCTTAGGGTTGGGGGGGGCTCCGAGCGAAGCTTTCTTT
D: -
size: few
J: TRBJ1-1
V: TRBV7-9

CDR3: CASSVPGGQGYNEQFF
DNA: TGTGCCAGCAGCGTACCCGGGGGACAGGGATACAATGAGCAGTTCTTC
D: TRBD1
size: -
J: TRBJ2-1
V: TRBV9

CDR3: CASSSPDQETQYF
DNA: TGTGCCAGCAGCTCCCCGGACCAAGAGACCCAGTACTTC
D: -
size: -
J: TRBJ2-5
V: TRBV11-2

CDR3: CASSHPSANQETQYF
DNA: TGCGCCAGCAGCCACCCCTCCGCTAACCAAGAGACCCAGTACTTC
D: -
size: -
J: TRBJ2-5
V: TRBV4-1

CDR3: CASRTSGRFNTGELFF
DNA: TGTGCCAGCAGGACTAGCGGGAGGTTTAACACCGGGGAGCTGTTTTTT
D: TRBD2
size: -
J: TRBJ2-2
V: TRBV28

CDR3: CASSLVNTQYF
DNA: TGCGCCAGCAGCTTGGTAAATACGCAGTATTTT
D: -
size: -
J: TRBJ2-3
V: TRBV5-1

CDR3: CASSKWGTANTGELFF
DNA: TGTGCCAGTAGTAAGTGGGGGACAGCGAACACCGGGGAGCTGTTTTTT
D: TRBD1
size: -
J: TRBJ2-2
V: TRBV19